This TCR beta chain was captured by sequencing in a study of cytomegalovirus exposure and HLA in healthy donors. Only in-frame clones appear in the TCRdb table, and some are missing; sequencing was by immunoSEQ multiplex PCR. The profile covers roughly 150,000 clones, with over 90% appearing a single time and 1.8% taken by the ten largest. Trimming shortened V by 7 bases and J by 2 bases, and 8 bases separated the two germline ends. This CDR3 has 11 residues. Germline-derived CDR1 and CDR2 are DFQATT and SNEGSKA (reference sequence). Broader study findings: Most TCRs appeared rarely, but some public TCRs recurred in many donors. Specific recognition of CMV antigens was confirmed in vitro for a few chains (all CMV-associated). Reportedly, diagnosis of cytomegalovirus status by the classifier showed high specificity and sensitivity. Overall, around 160 TCR beta chains were annotated as cytomegalovirus-associated.

Concerning this clone: Its antigen is undetermined. Other DNA sequences within the sample encode an identical CDR3.

This clonotype was sampled from a man younger than 35 in good health and CMV-seropositive. This rearrangement joins TRBV20-1 to TRBJ2-5, with D hard to call. The sample taken for sequencing was PBMCs. The CDR3 is CSGQHQETQYF. CDR3 sequence (DNA): TGCAGTGGGCAACATCAAGAGACCCAGTACTTC.